The clone carrying this TCR beta chain was found many times. Its specificity is unknown. The record originates from a study of T cells in Graves' hyperthyroidism and ophthalmopathy. Turning to the study itself: Initial diagnosis, before any treatment, was when peripheral blood was collected.

Exclusion of patients followed from uncontrolled infection, other autoimmune disease, pregnancy or lactation. The blood sample predates any ophthalmopathy symptoms, coming from first hyperthyroidism diagnosis. Germline V lookup: CDR1 MNHEY, CDR2 SMNVEV (reference sequence). V dropped 6 bases and J dropped 2 bases, with 14 bases sitting between them. The CDR3 is made up of 14 amino acids. Regarding the study as a whole: Most thyroid-expanded clonotypes above 0.001 were also found in blood.

The investigators amplified TCR beta CDR3 regions from RNA transcripts. First-round RT-PCR of the TCR CDR3 relied on the HTBI primer set. One entry per CDR3 protein results from TCRdb running MiXCR on the multiplex PCR reads. The sample consists of around 250,000 distinct CDR3 sequences, more than 14% of them appearing once. The V and J genes are TRBV27 and TRBJ2-7; TRBD1 or TRBD2 may be the D gene (5 bases each). Sequenced input: blood. This sequence originates from a woman in her forties with Graves' hyperthyroidism that later progressed to Graves' ophthalmopathy. The CDR3 sequence: CASRTLGPTYEQYF. CDR3 DNA sequence: TGTGCCAGCAGAACGCTGGGACCTACCTACGAGCAGTACTTC.